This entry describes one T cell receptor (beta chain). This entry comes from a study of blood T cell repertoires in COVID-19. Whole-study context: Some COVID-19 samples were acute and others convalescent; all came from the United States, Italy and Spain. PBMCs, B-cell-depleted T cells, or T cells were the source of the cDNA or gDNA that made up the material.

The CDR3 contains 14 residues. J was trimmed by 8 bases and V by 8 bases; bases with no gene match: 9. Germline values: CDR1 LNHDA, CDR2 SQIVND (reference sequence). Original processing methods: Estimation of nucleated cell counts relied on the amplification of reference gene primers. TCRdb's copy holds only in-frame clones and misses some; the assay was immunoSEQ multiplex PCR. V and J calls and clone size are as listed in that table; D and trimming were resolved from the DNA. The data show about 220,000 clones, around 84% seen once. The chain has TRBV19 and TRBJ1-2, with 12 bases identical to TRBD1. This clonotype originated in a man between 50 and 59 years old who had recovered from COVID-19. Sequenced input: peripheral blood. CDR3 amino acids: CASDGDRGRGGYTF. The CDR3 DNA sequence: TGTGCCAGTGACGGGGACAGGGGGCGAGGAGGCTACACCTTC. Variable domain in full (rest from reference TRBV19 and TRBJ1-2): DGGITQSPKYLFRKEGQNVTLSCEQNLNHDAMYWYRQDPGQGLRLIYYSQIVNDFQKGDIAEGYSVSREKKESFPLTVTSAQKNPTAFYLCASDGDRGRGGYTFGSGTRLTVV.